The rows below give T cell receptor beta chains drawn from one sample of a study of T cell changes during pregnancy in multiple sclerosis. Sequencing was performed with immunoSEQ multiplex PCR; in TCRdb, only in-frame clones are kept and a portion is missing. The sample lists some 60,000 clones, 87% occurring once. Sequences were obtained from peripheral blood from another person, used as feeder cells. These receptors came from a human donor whose cells served as feeder cells for cultures in a pregnancy study. CDR3s include the opening cysteine and the closing phenylalanine or tryptophan. A D gene is named only where the DNA matches it firmly. Not every row has a clone size; where given, it reads once, few, many or a size class.

D gene | J gene | clone size | V gene | CDR3 DNA | CDR3 protein
TRBD1 | TRBJ1-2 | NA | TRBV7-8 | TGTGCCAGCAGCTTATCGGGGACAGCCTATGGCTACACCTTC | CASSLSGTAYGYTF
NA | TRBJ2-7 | NA | TRBV5-5 | TGTGCCAGCAGCTTGAGGGAATACGAGCAGTACTTC | CASSLREYEQYF
NA | TRBJ2-7 | NA | TRBV5-1 | TGCGCCAGCAGCTTGGACAGATACTACGAGCAGTACTTC | CASSLDRYYEQYF
NA | TRBJ2-5 | NA | TRBV19 | TGTGCCAGTGCCAGTGAGGGGGGTAAGCCCGGCCAAGAGACCCAGTACTTC | CASASEGGKPGQETQYF
NA | TRBJ2-5 | NA | TRBV2 | TGTGCCAGCAGTAAGATAAGGACTCGCCAAGAGACCCAGTACTTC | CASSKIRTRQETQYF
TRBD2 | TRBJ2-1 | NA | TRBV6-4 | TGTGCCAGCAGTCCATCCGGGACTAGCGGACAGTTCTTC | CASSPSGTSGQFF
NA | TRBJ2-3 | NA | TRBV5-1 | TGCGCCAGCAGCTTGGCCCAGGATGGAGATACGCAGTATTTT | CASSLAQDGDTQYF
TRBD2 | TRBJ2-3 | NA | TRBV14 | TGTGCCAGCAGCCCTGACTGGACTAGCGGGAGAACAGATACGCAGTATTTT | CASSPDWTSGRTDTQYF
TRBD1 | TRBJ2-1 | once | TRBV30 | TGTGCCTGGAGTGTACAGGGGACACGATATCAGTTCTTC | CAWSVQGTRYQFF
TRBD2 | TRBJ2-3 | NA | TRBV5-1 | TGCGCCACCCAAACTAGCGGAACTAGCACAGATACGCAGTATTTT | CATQTSGTSTDTQYF
NA | TRBJ2-5 | NA | TRBV5-4 | TGTGCCAGCAGCGTCAACAGGGGGGGAGAGACCCAGTACTTC | CASSVNRGGETQYF
NA | TRBJ2-7 | NA | TRBV5-5 | TGTGCCAGCAGCTTGCGGAGCGGGTCTTCCTACGAGCAGTACTTC | CASSLRSGSSYEQYF
TRBD1 | TRBJ1-2 | NA | TRBV6-5 | TGTGCCAGCAGCCGAACAGGGGGACAGGGCTACACCTTC | CASSRTGGQGYTF
TRBD2 | TRBJ2-7 | NA | TRBV5-4 | TGTGCCAGCAGCTTGGCGGGGGGAAGGTACGAGCAGTACTTC | CASSLAGGRYEQYF
NA | TRBJ1-2 | once | TRBV5-1 | TGCGCCAGCAGCCGGCCAGAGAACAGGAACTATGGCTACACCTTC | CASSRPENRNYGYTF
NA | TRBJ1-3 | NA | TRBV2 | TGTGCCAGCAAGGCAGCTGGAAACACCATATATTTT | CASKAAGNTIYF
NA | TRBJ1-2 | NA | TRBV2 | TGTGCCAGCAGCGGACTGACGCTTTATGGCTACACCTTC | CASSGLTLYGYTF
NA | TRBJ1-1 | NA | TRBV6-6 | TGTGCCAGCAGAAGACAGAACACTGAAGCTTTCTTT | CASRRQNTEAFF
TRBD1 | TRBJ1-2 | NA | TRBV5-1 | TGCGCCAGCAGCTTCGGACAGGCCTACCCTAACTATGGCTACACCTTC | CASSFGQAYPNYGYTF
NA | TRBJ2-3 | NA | TRBV7-3 | TGTGCCAGCAGCTTGTACAGGGACACAGATACGCAGTATTTT | CASSLYRDTDTQYF
NA | TRBJ1-1 | NA | TRBV14 | TGTGCCAGCAGCCGCGCTTTTCATCCCACTGAAGCTTTCTTT | CASSRAFHPTEAFF
NA | TRBJ2-3 | NA | TRBV7-8 | TGTGCCAGCAGCGTCAGCGAGGGAGCTTCGCAGTATTTT | CASSVSEGASQYF
NA | TRBJ2-7 | NA | TRBV7-2 | TGTGCCAGCAGCTTAGACCAGGACTACGAGCAGTACTTC | CASSLDQDYEQYF
NA | TRBJ2-3 | NA | TRBV27 | TGTGCCAGCAGTTCCTTTGCGGGGAGCACAGATACGCAGTATTTT | CASSSFAGSTDTQYF
NA | TRBJ1-3 | NA | TRBV7-6 | TGTGCCAGCAGCTTATCGGAAGGGGTTACTGGAAACACCATATATTTT | CASSLSEGVTGNTIYF
TRBD2 | TRBJ2-2 | few | TRBV5-6 | TGTGCCAGCAGCCAACTAGCGGGGGCCTACACCGGGGAGCTGTTTTTT | CASSQLAGAYTGELFF
NA | TRBJ2-7 | NA | TRBV6-6 | TGTGCCAGCAGTCCCGAACTGAGCTCCTACGAGCAGTACTTC | CASSPELSSYEQYF
TRBD1 | TRBJ1-1 | NA | TRBV7-9 | TGTGCCAGCAGCTTAGAAGTAGGGACAGTGAACACTGAAGCTTTCTTT | CASSLEVGTVNTEAFF
NA | TRBJ2-5 | NA | TRBV6-5 | TGTGCCAGCAGTTACTCGTCTGGGGGCGAGACCCAGTACTTC | CASSYSSGGETQYF
NA | TRBJ1-2 | once | TRBV6-1 | TGTGCCAGCAGTGGCTACAGGAGAGCTAACTATGGCTACACCTTC | CASSGYRRANYGYTF
NA | TRBJ1-5 | NA | TRBV6-4 | TGTGCCAGCAGTGTTGACGGCAATCAGCCCCAGCATTTT | CASSVDGNQPQHF
NA | TRBJ1-5 | NA | TRBV30 | TGTGCCTGGAGTGTGGGTTTTCTCAGCAATCAGCCCCAGCATTTT | CAWSVGFLSNQPQHF
TRBD1 | TRBJ2-6 | once | TRBV7-7 | TGTGCCAGCAGGGACAGGGGGCTCGGGGCCAACGTCCCGACTTTC | CASRDRGLGANVPTF
NA | TRBJ1-2 | NA | TRBV4-2 | TGTGCTAGCAGCCAAGCCGAGTCCGGTCTTCGTGGCGGCTACACCTTC | CASSQAESGLRGGYTF
TRBD1 | TRBJ1-3 | NA | TRBV6-5 | TGTGCCGCAGGAAGAGGGACAGGGCTAAGAAACACCATATATTTT | CAAGRGTGLRNTIYF
TRBD1 | TRBJ2-1 | NA | TRBV18 | TGTGCCAGCTCACCACCGGGACAGGGGGCTCATGAGCAGTTCTTC | CASSPPGQGAHEQFF